This TCR beta chain was sequenced in a study of blood T cell repertoires in COVID-19. On the study more broadly: The analysed material was cDNA or gDNA that came from T cells, B-cell-depleted T cells, or PBMCs.

The CDR3 has 13 amino acids. The germline V and J ends were trimmed by 2 bases and 5 bases, with 12 bases remaining between them. The V gene's germline CDR1 is GTSNPN and CDR2 SVGIG (reference sequence). The assay was immunoSEQ multiplex PCR, and TCRdb's table has in-frame clones only and misses some. The sample yields roughly 190,000 clones, 75% to 85% seen once. Sequences were obtained from peripheral blood. This sequence joins TRBV30 and TRBJ1-1; the D gene is possibly TRBD1 (5 bases). This sequence was found in a man in his 60s with acute or convalescent COVID-19. CDR3 nucleotides: TGTGCCTGGAGTCCCCCAGGGAAGACTGAAGCTTTCTTT. It codes for CAWSPPGKTEAFF. Looking up the rest from reference TRBV30 and TRBJ1-1 gives the full variable domain: SQTIHQWPATLVQPVGSPLSLECTVEGTSNPNLYWYRQAAGRGLQLLFYSVGIGQISSEVPQNLSASRPQDRQFILSSKKLLLSDSGFYLCAWSPPGKTEAFFGQGTRLTVV.